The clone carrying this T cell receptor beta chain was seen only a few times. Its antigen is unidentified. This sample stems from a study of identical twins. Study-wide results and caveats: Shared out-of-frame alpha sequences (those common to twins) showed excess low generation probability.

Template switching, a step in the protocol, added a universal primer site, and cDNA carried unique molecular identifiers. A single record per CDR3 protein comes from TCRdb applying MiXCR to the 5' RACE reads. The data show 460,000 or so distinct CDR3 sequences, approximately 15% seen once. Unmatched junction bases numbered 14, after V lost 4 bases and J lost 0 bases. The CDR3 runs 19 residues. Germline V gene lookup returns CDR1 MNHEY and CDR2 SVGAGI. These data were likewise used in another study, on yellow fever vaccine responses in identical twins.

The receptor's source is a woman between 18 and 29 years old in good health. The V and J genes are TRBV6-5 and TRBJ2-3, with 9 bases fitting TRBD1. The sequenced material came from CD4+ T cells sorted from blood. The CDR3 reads CASSSHNRDRVTSTDTQYF. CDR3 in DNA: TGTGCCAGCAGTTCACATAACCGGGACAGGGTAACTAGCACAGATACGCAGTATTTT.